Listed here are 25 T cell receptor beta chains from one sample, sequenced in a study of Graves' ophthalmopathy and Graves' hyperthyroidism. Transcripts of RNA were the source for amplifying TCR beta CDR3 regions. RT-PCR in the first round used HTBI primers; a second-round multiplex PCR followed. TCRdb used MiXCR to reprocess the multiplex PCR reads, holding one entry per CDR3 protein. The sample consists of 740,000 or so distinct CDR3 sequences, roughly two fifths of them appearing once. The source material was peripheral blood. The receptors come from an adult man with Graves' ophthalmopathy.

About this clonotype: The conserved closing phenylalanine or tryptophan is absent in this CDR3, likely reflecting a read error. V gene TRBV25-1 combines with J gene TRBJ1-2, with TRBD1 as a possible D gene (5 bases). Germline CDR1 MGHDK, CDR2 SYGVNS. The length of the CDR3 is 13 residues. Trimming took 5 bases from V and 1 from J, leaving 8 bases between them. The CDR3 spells CASSSTVNYGYTL. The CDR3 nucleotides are TGTGCCAGCAGTTCGACAGTTAACTATGGCTACACCCTC.

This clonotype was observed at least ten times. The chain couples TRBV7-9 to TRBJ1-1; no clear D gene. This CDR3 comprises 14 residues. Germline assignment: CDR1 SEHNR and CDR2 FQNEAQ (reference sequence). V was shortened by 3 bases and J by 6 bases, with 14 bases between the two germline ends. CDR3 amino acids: CASSFTSAGPEAFF. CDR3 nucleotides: TGTGCCAGCAGCTTCACCTCCGCCGGCCCTGAAGCTTTCTTT.

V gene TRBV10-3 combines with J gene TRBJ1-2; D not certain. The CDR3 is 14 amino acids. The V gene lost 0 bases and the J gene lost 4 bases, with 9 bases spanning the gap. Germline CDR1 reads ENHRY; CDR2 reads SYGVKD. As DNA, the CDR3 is TGTGCCATCAGTGAGTCGGGTCTGATCTATGGCTACACCTTC. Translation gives CAISESGLIYGYTF.

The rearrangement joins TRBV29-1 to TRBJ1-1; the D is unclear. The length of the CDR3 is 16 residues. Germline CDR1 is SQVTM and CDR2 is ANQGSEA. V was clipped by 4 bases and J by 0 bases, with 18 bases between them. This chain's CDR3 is CSVGLAGMVMNTEAFF. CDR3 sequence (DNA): TGCAGCGTTGGACTAGCGGGTATGGTCATGAACACTGAAGCTTTCTTT.

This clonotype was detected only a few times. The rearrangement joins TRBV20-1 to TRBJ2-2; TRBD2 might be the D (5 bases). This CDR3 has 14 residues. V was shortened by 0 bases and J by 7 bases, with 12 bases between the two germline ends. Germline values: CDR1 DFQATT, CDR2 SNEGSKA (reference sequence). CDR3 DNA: TGCAGTGCTAGAGATCGGGGAGTTGTCGGGGAGCTGTTTTTT. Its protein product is CSARDRGVVGELFF.

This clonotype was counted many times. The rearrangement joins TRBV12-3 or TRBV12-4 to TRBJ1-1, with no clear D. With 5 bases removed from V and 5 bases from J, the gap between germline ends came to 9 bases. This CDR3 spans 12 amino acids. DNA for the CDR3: TGTGCCAGCAGTCCCGACGGGACTGAAGCTTTCTTT. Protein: CASSPDGTEAFF.

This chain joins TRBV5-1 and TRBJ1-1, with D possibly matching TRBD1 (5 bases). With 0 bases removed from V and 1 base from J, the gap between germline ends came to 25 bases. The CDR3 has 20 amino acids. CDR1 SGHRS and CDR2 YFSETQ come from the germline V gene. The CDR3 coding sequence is TGCGCCAGCAGCTTGGGACTGGGCGTCAGGGTAGGGTCTGGGAACACTGAAGCTTTCTTT. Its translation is CASSLGLGVRVGSGNTEAFF.

In DNA form, the CDR3 reads TGTGCCACCAGGGGGCAGCGGCAGCCCCAGCATTTT. The encoded protein is CATRGQRQPQHF. The chain links TRBV24-1 to TRBJ1-5, with D possibly matching TRBD1 (5 bases). This CDR3 is 12 amino acids long. V gave up 7 bases and J gave up 7 bases, with 10 bases separating them. Looked up from germline, CDR1 is KGHDR and CDR2 is SFDVKD.

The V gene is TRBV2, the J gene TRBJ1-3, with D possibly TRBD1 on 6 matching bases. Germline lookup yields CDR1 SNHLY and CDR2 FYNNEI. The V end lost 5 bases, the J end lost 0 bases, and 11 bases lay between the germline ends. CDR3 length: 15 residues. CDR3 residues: CASSFRQDSGNTIYF. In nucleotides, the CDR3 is TGTGCCAGCAGTTTTCGACAGGACTCTGGAAACACCATATATTTT.

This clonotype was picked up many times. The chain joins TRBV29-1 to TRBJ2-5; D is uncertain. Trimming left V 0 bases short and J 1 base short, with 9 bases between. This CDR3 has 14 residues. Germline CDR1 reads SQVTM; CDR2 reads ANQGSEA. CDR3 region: CSVEDRGSQETQYF. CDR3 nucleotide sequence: TGCAGCGTTGAAGATCGCGGCAGCCAAGAGACCCAGTACTTC.

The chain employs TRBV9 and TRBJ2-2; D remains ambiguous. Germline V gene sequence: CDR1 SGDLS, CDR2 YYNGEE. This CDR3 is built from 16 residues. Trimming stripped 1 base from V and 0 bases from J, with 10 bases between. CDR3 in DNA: TGTGCCAGCAGCGTAATGGGCCGCGCGAACACCGGGGAGCTGTTTTTT. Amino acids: CASSVMGRANTGELFF.

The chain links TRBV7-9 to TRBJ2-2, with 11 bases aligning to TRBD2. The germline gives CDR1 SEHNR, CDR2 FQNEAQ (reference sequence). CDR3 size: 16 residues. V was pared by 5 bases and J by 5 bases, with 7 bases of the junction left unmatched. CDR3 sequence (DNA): TGTGCCAGCAGCCCCGGGACTAGCGGAGCGACCGGGGAGCTGTTTTTT. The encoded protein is CASSPGTSGATGELFF.

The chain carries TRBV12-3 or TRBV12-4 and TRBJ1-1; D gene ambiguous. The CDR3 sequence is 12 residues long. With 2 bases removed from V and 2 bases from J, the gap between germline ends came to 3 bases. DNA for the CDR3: TGTGCCAGCAGTTTATTCAACACTGAAGCTTTCTTT. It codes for CASSLFNTEAFF.

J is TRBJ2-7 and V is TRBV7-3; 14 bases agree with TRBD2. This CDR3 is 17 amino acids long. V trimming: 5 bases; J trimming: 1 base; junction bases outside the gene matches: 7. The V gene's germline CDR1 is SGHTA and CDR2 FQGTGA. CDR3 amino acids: CASSTRTSGRPSYEQYF. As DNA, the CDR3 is TGTGCCAGCAGCACGAGGACTAGCGGGAGGCCTTCCTACGAGCAGTACTTC.

The CDR3, as DNA: TGTGCCAGCAGCCAAGAAGGGACAGGGACCCAGTACTTC. Protein: CASSQEGTGTQYF. This sequence joins TRBV4-2 and TRBJ2-5; 8 bases fit TRBD1. Trimming removed 0 bases from V and 7 bases from J; junction bases left unmatched: 1. CDR1 and CDR2 from the germline V gene are LGHNA and YNFKEQ. There are 13 residues in the CDR3.

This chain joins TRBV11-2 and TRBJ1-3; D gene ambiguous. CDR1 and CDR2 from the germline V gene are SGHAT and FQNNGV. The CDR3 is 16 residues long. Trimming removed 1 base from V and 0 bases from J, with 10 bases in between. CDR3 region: CASSLVKGSSGNTIYF. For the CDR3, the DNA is TGTGCCAGCAGCTTAGTGAAGGGTAGCTCTGGAAACACCATATATTTT.

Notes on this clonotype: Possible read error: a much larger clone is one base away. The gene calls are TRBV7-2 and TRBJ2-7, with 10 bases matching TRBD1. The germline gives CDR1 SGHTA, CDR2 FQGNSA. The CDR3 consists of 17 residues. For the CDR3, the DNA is TGTGCCAACAGCGCTGCACCGGGACAGGGGTTAGTCTACGAGCAGTACTTC. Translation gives CANSAAPGQGLVYEQYF.

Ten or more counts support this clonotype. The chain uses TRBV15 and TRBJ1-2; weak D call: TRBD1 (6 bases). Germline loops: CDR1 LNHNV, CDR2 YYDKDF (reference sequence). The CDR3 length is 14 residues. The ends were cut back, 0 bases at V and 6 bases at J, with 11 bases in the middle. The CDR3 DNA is TGTGCCACCAGCAGAGACAGGGGCGTTGATGGCTACACCTTC. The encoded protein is CATSRDRGVDGYTF.

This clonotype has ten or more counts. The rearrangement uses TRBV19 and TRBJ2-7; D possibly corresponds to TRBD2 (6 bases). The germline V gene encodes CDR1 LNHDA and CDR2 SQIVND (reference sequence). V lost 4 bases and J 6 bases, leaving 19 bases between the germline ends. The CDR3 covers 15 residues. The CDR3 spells CASSTKATRSTEQYF. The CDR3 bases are TGTGCCAGTAGTACGAAGGCGACTAGGTCTACCGAGCAGTACTTC.

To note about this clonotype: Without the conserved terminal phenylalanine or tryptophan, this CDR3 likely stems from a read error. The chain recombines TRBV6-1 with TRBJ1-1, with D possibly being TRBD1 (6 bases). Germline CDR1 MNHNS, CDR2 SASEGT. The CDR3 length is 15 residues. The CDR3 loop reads CAGSAETGYNTEAFL. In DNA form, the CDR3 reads TGTGCCGGCAGTGCCGAAACAGGGTATAACACTGAAGCTTTCCTT.

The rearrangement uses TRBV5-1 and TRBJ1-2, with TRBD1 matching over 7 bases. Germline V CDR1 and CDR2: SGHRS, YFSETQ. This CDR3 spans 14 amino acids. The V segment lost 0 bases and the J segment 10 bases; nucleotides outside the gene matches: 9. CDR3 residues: CASSLVVGQWSYTF. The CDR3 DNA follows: TGCGCCAGCAGCTTGGTCGTGGGACAGTGGTCCTACACCTTC.

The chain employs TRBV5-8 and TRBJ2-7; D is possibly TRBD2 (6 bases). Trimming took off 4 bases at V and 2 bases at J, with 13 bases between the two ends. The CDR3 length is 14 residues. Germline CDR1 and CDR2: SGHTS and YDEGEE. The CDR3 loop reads CASSEGLTTYEQYF. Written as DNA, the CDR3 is TGTGCCAGCAGCGAGGGACTGACTACCTACGAGCAGTACTTC. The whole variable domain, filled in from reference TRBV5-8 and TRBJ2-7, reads EAGVTQSPTHLIKTRGQQATLRCSPISGHTSVYWYQQALGLGLQFLLWYDEGEERNRGNFPPRFSGRQFPNYSSELNVNALELEDSALYLCASSEGLTTYEQYFGPGTRLTVT.

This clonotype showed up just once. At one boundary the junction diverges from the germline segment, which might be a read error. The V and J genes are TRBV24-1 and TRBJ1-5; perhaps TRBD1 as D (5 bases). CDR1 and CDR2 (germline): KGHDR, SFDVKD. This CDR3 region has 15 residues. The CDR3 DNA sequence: TGTGCCAGCAGTTTCCCTGCGGGGGTCGATCAGCCCCAGCATTTT. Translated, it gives CASSFPAGVDQPQHF.

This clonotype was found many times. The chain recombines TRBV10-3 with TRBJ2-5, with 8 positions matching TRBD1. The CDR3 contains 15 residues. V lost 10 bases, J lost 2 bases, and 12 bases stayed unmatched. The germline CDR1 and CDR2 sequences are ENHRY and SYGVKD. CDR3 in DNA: TGTGCCACCCAAACCGGACAGGGTGAACAAGAGACCCAGTACTTC. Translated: CATQTGQGEQETQYF.

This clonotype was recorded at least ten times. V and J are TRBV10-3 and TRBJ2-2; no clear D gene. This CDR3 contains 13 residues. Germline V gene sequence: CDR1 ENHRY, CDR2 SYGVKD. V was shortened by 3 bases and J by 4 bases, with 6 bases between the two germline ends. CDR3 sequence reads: CAISDEGTGELFF. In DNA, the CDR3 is TGTGCCATCAGTGACGAAGGCACCGGGGAGCTGTTTTTT.